This T cell receptor beta chain originates from a study of a mutant IDH1 vaccine in newly diagnosed glioma. This clone occurred once. Its matching antigen is unknown. Assay used: immunoSEQ multiplex PCR; TCRdb lists only in-frame clones, some missing. The top ten hold 4.7% of the sample, which has some 63,000 clones, about 74% seen once. J lost 4 bases, V lost 5 bases, and 8 bases had no gene match. CDR1 and CDR2 from the germline V gene are SGHDN and FVKESK. This CDR3 has 15 amino acids. Sample time point: week 35, safety follow-up. Mutant IDH1 20-mer peptide, at 300 ug, made up each vaccine dose, with topical imiquimod.

The origin of this receptor is a man aged 50-59 years with glioma. The rearrangement joins TRBV14 to TRBJ1-2; 9 nucleotides line up with TRBD1. The sample consisted of PBMCs, taken from a glioma patient whose treatment included an IDH1 peptide vaccine. The CDR3: CASSSPGQGSYGYTF. The CDR3 region has the DNA TGTGCCAGCAGCTCGCCGGGACAGGGTTCCTATGGCTACACCTTC.